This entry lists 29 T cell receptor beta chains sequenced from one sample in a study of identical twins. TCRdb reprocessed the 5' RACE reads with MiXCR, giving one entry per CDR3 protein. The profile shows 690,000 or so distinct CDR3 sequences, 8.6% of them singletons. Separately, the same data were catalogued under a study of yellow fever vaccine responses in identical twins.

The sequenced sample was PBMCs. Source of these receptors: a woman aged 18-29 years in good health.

The CDR3 loop is CAISLQGNSGNEQFF. The CDR3 DNA reads TGTGCCATCAGCCTCCAAGGGAACAGTGGCAATGAGCAGTTCTTC. This chain uses TRBV10-3 with TRBJ2-1, with unresolved D. Trimming cost V 6 bases and J 6 bases, with 18 bases left between them. CDR1 and CDR2 (germline): ENHRY, SYGVKD. CDR3 length: 15 residues.

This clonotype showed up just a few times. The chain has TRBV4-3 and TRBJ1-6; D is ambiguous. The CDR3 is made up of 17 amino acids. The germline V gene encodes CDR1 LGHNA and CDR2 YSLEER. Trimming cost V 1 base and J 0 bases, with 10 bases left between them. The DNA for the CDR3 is TGCGCCAGCAGCCAAGCTTTCCCGGTCTCCTATAATTCACCCCTCCACTTT. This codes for CASSQAFPVSYNSPLHF.

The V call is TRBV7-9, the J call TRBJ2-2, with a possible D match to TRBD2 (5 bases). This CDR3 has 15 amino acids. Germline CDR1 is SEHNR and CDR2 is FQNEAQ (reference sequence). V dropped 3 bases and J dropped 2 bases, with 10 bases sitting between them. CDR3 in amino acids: CASSLPGTNTGELFF. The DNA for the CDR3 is TGTGCCAGCAGCTTGCCGGGAACTAACACCGGGGAGCTGTTTTTT.

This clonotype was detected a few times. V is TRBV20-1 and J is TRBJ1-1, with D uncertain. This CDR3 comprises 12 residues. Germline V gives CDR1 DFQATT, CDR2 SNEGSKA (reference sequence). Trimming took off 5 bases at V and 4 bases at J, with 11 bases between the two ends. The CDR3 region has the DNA TGCAGTGCTTCGAGACGTGGCACTGAAGCTTTCTTT. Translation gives CSASRRGTEAFF.

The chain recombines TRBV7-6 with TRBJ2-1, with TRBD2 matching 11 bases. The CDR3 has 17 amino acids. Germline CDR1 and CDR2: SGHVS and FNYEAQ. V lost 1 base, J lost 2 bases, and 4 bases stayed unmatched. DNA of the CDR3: TGTGCCAGCAGCTTAGGACTAGCGGGGACGACCTACAATGAGCAGTTCTTC. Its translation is CASSLGLAGTTYNEQFF.

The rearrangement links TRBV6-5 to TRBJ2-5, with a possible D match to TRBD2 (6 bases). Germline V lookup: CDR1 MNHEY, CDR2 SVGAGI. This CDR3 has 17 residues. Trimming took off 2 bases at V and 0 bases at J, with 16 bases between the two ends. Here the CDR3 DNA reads TGTGCCAGCAGTTACCCCGCGGAGGGAGTGTACCAAGAGACCCAGTACTTC. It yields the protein CASSYPAEGVYQETQYF.

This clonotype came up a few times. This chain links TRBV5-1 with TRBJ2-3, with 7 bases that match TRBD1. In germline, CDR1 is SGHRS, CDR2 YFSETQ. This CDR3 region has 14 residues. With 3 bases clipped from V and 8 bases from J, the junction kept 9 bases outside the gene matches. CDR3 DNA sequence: TGCGCCAGCAGCTCCGAAAGGAGACAGGGTACGCAGTATTTT. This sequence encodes CASSSERRQGTQYF.

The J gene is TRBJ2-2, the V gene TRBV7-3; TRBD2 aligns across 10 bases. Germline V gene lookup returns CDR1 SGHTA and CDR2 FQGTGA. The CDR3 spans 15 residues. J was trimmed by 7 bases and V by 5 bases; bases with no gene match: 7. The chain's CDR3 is CASSPSGGAVGELFF. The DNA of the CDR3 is TGTGCCAGCAGCCCCAGCGGGGGGGCAGTCGGGGAGCTGTTTTTT.

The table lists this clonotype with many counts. The CDR3 protein is CASSQGRLAGGNEQFF. CDR3 DNA: TGCGCCAGCAGCCAAGGGCGTCTAGCGGGAGGAAATGAGCAGTTCTTC. The chain combines TRBV4-3 with TRBJ2-1, with 11 bases identical to TRBD2. V shed 1 base and J 7 bases; nucleotides not matched to a gene: 6. Germline V gene sequence: CDR1 LGHNA, CDR2 YSLEER. This CDR3 region has 16 residues.

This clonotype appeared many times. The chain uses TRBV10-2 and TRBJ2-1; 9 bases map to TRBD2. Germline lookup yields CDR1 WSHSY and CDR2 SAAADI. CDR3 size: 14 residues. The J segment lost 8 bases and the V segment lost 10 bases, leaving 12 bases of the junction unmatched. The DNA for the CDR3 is TGCGCCATCACTCCGGGACTAGCTTACGATGAGCAGTTCTTC. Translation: CAITPGLAYDEQFF.

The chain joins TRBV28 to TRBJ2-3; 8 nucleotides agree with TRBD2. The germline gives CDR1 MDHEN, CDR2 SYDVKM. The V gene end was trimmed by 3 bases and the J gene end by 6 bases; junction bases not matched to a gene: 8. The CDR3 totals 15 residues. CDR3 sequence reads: CASSLSAGVSDTQYF. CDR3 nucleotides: TGTGCCAGCAGTTTGTCAGCGGGAGTTTCGGATACGCAGTATTTT.

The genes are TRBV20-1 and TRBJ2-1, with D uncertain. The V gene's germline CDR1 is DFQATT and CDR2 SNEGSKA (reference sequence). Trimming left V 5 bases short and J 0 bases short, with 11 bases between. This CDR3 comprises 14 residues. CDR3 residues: CSAEHLSSYNEQFF. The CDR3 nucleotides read TGCAGTGCTGAACACCTAAGCTCCTACAATGAGCAGTTCTTC.

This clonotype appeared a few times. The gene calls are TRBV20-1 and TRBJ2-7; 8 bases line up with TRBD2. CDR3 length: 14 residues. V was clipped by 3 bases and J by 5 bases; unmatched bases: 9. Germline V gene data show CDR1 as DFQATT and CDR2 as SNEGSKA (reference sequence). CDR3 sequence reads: CSASRREGGHEQYF. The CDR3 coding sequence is TGCAGTGCTAGTCGTCGGGAGGGGGGACACGAGCAGTACTTC.

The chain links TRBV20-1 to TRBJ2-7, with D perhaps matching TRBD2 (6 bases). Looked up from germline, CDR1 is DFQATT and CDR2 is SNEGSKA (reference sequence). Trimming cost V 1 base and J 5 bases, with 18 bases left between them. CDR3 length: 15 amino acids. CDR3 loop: CSARVLAPGRNEQYF. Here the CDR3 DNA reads TGCAGTGCTAGAGTTCTAGCGCCAGGGAGGAACGAGCAGTACTTC.

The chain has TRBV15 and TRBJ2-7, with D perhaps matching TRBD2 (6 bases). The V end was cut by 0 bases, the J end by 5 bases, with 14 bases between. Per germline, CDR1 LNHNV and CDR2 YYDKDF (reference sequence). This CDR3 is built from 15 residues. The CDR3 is CATSRDFGGFNEQYF. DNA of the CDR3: TGTGCCACCAGCAGAGATTTCGGGGGTTTTAACGAGCAGTACTTC. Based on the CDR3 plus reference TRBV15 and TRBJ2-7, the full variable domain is DAMVIQNPRYQVTQFGKPVTLSCSQTLNHNVMYWYQQKSSQAPKLLFHYYDKDFNNEADTPDNFQSRRPNTSFCFLDIRSPGLGDTAMYLCATSRDFGGFNEQYFGPGTRLTVT.

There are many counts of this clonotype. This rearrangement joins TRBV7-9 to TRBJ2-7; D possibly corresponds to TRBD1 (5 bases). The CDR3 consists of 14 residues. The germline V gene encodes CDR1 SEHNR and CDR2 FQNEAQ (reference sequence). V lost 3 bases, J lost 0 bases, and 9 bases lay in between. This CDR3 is CASSFQGTSYEQYF. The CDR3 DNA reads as TGTGCCAGCAGCTTCCAGGGTACCTCCTACGAGCAGTACTTC.

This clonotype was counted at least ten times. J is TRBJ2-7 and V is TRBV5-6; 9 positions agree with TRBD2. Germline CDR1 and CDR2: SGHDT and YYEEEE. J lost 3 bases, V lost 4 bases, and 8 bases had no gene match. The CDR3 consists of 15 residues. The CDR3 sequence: CASSRGLATLYEQYF. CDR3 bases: TGTGCCAGCAGCCGCGGACTAGCGACTCTCTACGAGCAGTACTTC.

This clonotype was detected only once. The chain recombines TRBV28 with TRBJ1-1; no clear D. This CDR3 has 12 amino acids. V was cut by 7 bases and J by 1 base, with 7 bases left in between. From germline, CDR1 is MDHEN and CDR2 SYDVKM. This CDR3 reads CASTTGNTEAFF. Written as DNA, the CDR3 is TGTGCCAGCACGACGGGGAACACTGAAGCTTTCTTT.

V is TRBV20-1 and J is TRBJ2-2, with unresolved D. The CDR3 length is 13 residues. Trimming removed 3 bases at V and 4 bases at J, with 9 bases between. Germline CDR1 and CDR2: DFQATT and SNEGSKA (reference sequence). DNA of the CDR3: TGCAGTGCTAGGGGCTGGGGCACCGGGGAGCTGTTTTTT. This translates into CSARGWGTGELFF.

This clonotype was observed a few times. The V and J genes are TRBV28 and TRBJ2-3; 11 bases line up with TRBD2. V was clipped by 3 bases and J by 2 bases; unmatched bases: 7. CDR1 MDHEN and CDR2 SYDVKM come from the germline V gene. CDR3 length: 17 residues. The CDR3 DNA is TGTGCCAGCAGTTTGTCCACTAGCGGGAGACCCACAGATACGCAGTATTTT. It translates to CASSLSTSGRPTDTQYF.

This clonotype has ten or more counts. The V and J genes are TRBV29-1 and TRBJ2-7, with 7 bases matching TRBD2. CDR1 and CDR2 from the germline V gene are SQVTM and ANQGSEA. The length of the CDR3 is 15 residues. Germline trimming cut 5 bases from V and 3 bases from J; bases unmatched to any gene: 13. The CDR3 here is CSVRGEMGRIYEQYF. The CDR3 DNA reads TGCAGCGTTCGGGGGGAAATGGGCCGAATCTACGAGCAGTACTTC.

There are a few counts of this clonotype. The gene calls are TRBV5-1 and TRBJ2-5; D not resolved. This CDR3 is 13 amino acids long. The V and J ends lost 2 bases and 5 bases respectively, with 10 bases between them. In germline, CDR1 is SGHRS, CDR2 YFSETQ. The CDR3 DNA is TGCGCCAGCAGCTTAGGTTGGGCGGAGACCCAGTACTTC. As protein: CASSLGWAETQYF.

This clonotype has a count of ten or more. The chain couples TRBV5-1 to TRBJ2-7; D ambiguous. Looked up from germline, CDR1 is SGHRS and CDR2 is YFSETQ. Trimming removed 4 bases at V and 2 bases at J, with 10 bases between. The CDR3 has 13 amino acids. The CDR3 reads CASSPDRTYEQYF. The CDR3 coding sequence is TGCGCCAGCAGCCCCGATCGGACCTACGAGCAGTACTTC.

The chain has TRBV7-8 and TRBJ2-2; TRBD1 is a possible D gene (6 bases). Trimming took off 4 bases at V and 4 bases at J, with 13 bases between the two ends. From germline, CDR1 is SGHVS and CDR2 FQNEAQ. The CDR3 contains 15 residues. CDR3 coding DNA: TGTGCCAGCAGCTCCCGGGACACACTCACCGGGGAGCTGTTTTTT. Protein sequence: CASSSRDTLTGELFF.

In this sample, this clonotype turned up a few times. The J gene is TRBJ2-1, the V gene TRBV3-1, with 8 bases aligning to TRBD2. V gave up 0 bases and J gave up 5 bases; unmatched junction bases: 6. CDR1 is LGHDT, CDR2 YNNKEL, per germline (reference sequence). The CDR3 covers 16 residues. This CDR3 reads CASSQDAGGANNEQFF. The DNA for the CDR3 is TGTGCCAGCAGCCAAGATGCCGGGGGGGCAAACAATGAGCAGTTCTTC.

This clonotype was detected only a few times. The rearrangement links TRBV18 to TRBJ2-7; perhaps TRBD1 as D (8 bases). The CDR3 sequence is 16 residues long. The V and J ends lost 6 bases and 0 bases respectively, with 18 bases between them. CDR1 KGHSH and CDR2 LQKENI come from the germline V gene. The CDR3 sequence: CASSPGGQARSYEQYF. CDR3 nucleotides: TGTGCCAGCTCCCCGGGGGGACAGGCGCGCTCCTACGAGCAGTACTTC.

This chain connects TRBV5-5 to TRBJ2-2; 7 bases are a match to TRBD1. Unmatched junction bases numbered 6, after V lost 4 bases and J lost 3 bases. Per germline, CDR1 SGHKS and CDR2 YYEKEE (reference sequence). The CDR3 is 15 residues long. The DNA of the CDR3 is TGTGCCAGCAGCATTGGGACAGATCACACCGGGGAGCTGTTTTTT. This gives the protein CASSIGTDHTGELFF. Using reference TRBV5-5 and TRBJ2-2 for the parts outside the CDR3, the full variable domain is DAGVTQSPTHLIKTRGQQVTLRCSPISGHKSVSWYQQVLGQGPQFIFQYYEKEERGRGNFPDRFSARQFPNYSSELNVNALLLGDSALYLCASSIGTDHTGELFFGEGSRLTVL.

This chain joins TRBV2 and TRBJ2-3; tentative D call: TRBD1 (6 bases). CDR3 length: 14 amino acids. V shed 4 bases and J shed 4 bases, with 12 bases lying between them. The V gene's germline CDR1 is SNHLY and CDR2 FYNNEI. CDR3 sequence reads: CASSVQGYADTQYF. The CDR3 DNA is TGTGCCAGCAGTGTCCAGGGGTATGCAGATACGCAGTATTTT.

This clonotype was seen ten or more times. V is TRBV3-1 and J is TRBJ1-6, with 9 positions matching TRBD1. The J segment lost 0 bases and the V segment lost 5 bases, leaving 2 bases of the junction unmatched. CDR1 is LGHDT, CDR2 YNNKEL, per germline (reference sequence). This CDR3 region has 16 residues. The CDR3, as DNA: TGTGCCAGCAGCGGACAGGGGAGCTCCTATAATTCACCCCTCCACTTT. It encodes CASSGQGSSYNSPLHF.